Shown below are 17 T cell receptor beta chains from a single sample sequenced in a study of blood T cell repertoires in COVID-19. The repertoire was sequenced with immunoSEQ multiplex PCR; TCRdb's copy has only in-frame clones and lacks some. The data contain approximately 170,000 clones, 80% to 85% of them seen just once; the ten biggest clones take up 11%. Sample: peripheral blood. The receptors stem from a man between 65 and 85 years old with active or convalescent COVID-19.

This chain connects TRBV7-9 to TRBJ2-1; a weak D match, TRBD2 (5 bases). Germline CDR1 is SEHNR and CDR2 is FQNEAQ (reference sequence). V was pared by 6 bases and J by 0 bases, with 9 bases between. The CDR3 is made up of 14 amino acids. The CDR3 here is CASSTGSSYNEQFF. DNA for the CDR3: TGTGCCAGCAGTACGGGGAGCTCCTACAATGAGCAGTTCTTC.

V is TRBV6-2 or TRBV6-3 and J is TRBJ2-5; 12 nucleotides match TRBD2. V lost 6 bases, J lost 5 bases, and 13 bases stayed unmatched. Germline V lookup: CDR1 MNHEY, CDR2 SVGEGT. The CDR3 consists of 17 residues. CDR3 region: CASSLHRLAGEGETQYF. The CDR3 DNA sequence: TGTGCCAGCAGCCTCCACCGACTAGCGGGAGAGGGGGAGACCCAGTACTTC.

The gene calls are TRBV4-1 and TRBJ2-4, with TRBD2 as a possible D gene (6 bases). Trimming removed 4 bases at V and 0 bases at J, with 10 bases between. Germline CDR1 and CDR2: MGHRA and YSYEKL. The CDR3 runs to 15 residues. CDR3 nucleotide sequence: TGCGCCAGCAGCCCTGGGAGGATAGCCAAAAACATTCAGTACTTC. The encoded protein is CASSPGRIAKNIQYF.

This rearrangement joins TRBV7-9 to TRBJ2-7, with TRBD2 matching over 8 bases. Germline CDR1 and CDR2: SEHNR and FQNEAQ (reference sequence). CDR3 size: 14 residues. J gave up 6 bases and V 3 bases, and 7 bases lay outside the gene matches. The CDR3 reads CASSFQGLVGEQYF. In DNA, the CDR3 is TGTGCCAGCAGCTTCCAGGGACTAGTAGGCGAGCAGTACTTC.

The chain carries TRBV19 and TRBJ2-2; the match to TRBD2 covers 7 bases. Germline values: CDR1 LNHDA, CDR2 SQIVND (reference sequence). The CDR3 is made up of 16 amino acids. The J segment lost 6 bases and the V segment lost 8 bases, leaving 15 bases of the junction unmatched. CDR3 sequence reads: CASSSREGSDAGELFF. CDR3 bases: TGTGCCAGTTCATCTAGGGAGGGGTCGGATGCCGGGGAGCTGTTTTTT. The full variable domain, its missing parts supplied by reference TRBV19 and TRBJ2-2, is DGGITQSPKYLFRKEGQNVTLSCEQNLNHDAMYWYRQDPGQGLRLIYYSQIVNDFQKGDIAEGYSVSREKKESFPLTVTSAQKNPTAFYLCASSSREGSDAGELFFGEGSRLTVL.

In regard to this clone: This CDR3 is also generated by other DNA sequences in the sample. The V call is TRBV11-2, the J call TRBJ2-7; 8 bases align to TRBD1. Germline CDR1 and CDR2: SGHAT and FQNNGV. J lost 3 bases, V lost 1 base, and 2 bases had no gene match. CDR3 length: 14 amino acids. Here the CDR3 DNA reads TGTGCCAGCAGCTTAGGGACAGGGAACTACGAGCAGTACTTC. Encoded protein: CASSLGTGNYEQYF.

J is TRBJ1-2 and V is TRBV5-4; possibly TRBD1 for D (6 bases). Germline loops: CDR1 SGHNT, CDR2 YYREEE (reference sequence). V lost 4 bases and J lost 3, with 22 bases in between. The CDR3 runs 17 residues. DNA of the CDR3: TGTGCCAGCAGCCCCCCGGGGGGCAACAGAAGGTACTATGGCTACACCTTC. This gives the protein CASSPPGGNRRYYGYTF.

This rearrangement joins TRBV5-1 to TRBJ1-3; 7 bases line up with TRBD1. The CDR3 sequence is 16 residues long. J was trimmed by 4 bases and V by 2 bases; bases with no gene match: 9. Germline V CDR1 and CDR2: SGHRS, YFSETQ. The CDR3 DNA reads as TGCGCCAGCAGCTTCACAACAGGGGCGGCAGGAAACACCATATATTTT. The encoded protein is CASSFTTGAAGNTIYF. Combining the CDR3 with reference TRBV5-1 and TRBJ1-3 gives the whole variable domain KAGVTQTPRYLIKTRGQQVTLSCSPISGHRSVSWYQQTPGQGLQFLFEYFSETQRNKGNFPGRFSGRQFSNSRSEMNVSTLELGDSALYLCASSFTTGAAGNTIYFGEGSWLTVV.

The rearrangement joins TRBV7-2 to TRBJ2-1; D is perhaps TRBD2 (6 bases). In germline, CDR1 is SGHTA, CDR2 FQGNSA. Trimming stripped 4 bases from V and 8 bases from J, with 18 bases between. This CDR3 spans 15 amino acids. CDR3 DNA: TGTGCCAGCAGCTCCCCCCGGAGGGCGATTTATGAGCAGTTCTTC. Encoded protein: CASSSPRRAIYEQFF. Combining the CDR3 with reference TRBV7-2 and TRBJ2-1 gives the whole variable domain GAGVSQSPSNKVTEKGKDVELRCDPISGHTALYWYRQSLGQGLEFLIYFQGNSAPDKSGLPSDRFSAERTGGSVSTLTIQRTQQEDSAVYLCASSSPRRAIYEQFFGPGTRLTVL.

The chain links TRBV19 to TRBJ1-2; weak D call: TRBD1 (6 bases). CDR3 length: 15 residues. V was cut by 5 bases and J by 0 bases, with 13 bases left in between. CDR1 is LNHDA and CDR2 is SQIVND in the germline V gene (reference sequence). CDR3 residues: CASSPQDRANYGYTF. The CDR3 region has the DNA TGTGCCAGTAGTCCTCAGGACAGAGCTAACTATGGCTACACCTTC.

The rearrangement links TRBV27 to TRBJ1-4; no reliable D call. Germline CDR1 is MNHEY and CDR2 is SMNVEV (reference sequence). Trimming removed 0 bases from V and 4 bases from J, with 9 bases in between. This CDR3 is built from 15 residues. CDR3 nucleotides: TGTGCCAGCAGTTTATCGGGCAGAAATAATGAAAAACTGTTTTTT. Residues: CASSLSGRNNEKLFF.

J is TRBJ2-2 and V is TRBV11-2, with 7 bases lining up with TRBD1. CDR3 length equals 15 residues. CDR1 is SGHAT, CDR2 FQNNGV, per germline. Trimming at V came to 6 bases and at J to 2 bases, leaving 6 bases not matched to a gene. DNA of the CDR3: TGTGCCAGCAGGACCGGGACAGATAACACCGGGGAGCTGTTTTTT. It codes for CASRTGTDNTGELFF.

The V gene is TRBV20-1, the J gene TRBJ2-5, with a weak D call TRBD2 (6 bases). This CDR3 is built from 14 residues. V dropped 3 bases and J dropped 3 bases, with 14 bases sitting between them. Germline V gene sequence: CDR1 DFQATT, CDR2 SNEGSKA (reference sequence). This chain's CDR3 is CSASPGTPKETQYF. CDR3 DNA sequence: TGCAGTGCTAGTCCGGGGACTCCAAAAGAGACCCAGTACTTC.

V and J are TRBV10-3 and TRBJ1-5; a weak D match, TRBD1 (5 bases). V was shortened by 4 bases and J by 2 bases, with 15 bases between the two germline ends. Germline CDR1 is ENHRY and CDR2 is SYGVKD. The CDR3 sequence is 16 residues long. CDR3 loop: CAISVGGGVGNQPQHF. In DNA, the CDR3 is TGTGCCATCAGTGTGGGGGGTGGGGTTGGCAATCAGCCCCAGCATTTT.

The rearrangement uses TRBV6-2 or TRBV6-3 and TRBJ1-3; TRBD1 matches at 7 bases. Germline V gene lookup returns CDR1 MNHEY and CDR2 SVGEGT. V shed 2 bases and J 4 bases; nucleotides not matched to a gene: 2. This CDR3 spans 14 amino acids. The CDR3 DNA reads as TGTGCCAGCAGTTACGGGACAGCCGGAAACACCATATATTTT. Residues: CASSYGTAGNTIYF.

The chain has TRBV6-1 and TRBJ1-3, with D possibly TRBD1 on 6 matching bases. The V and J ends lost 2 bases and 4 bases respectively, with 24 bases between them. The CDR3 runs to 19 residues. Looked up from germline, CDR1 is MNHNS and CDR2 is SASEGT. CDR3 sequence (DNA): TGTGCCAGCAGTGAACGGGGGGGGGCCAGGGTAATCGTGGGAAACACCATATATTTT. Translation: CASSERGGARVIVGNTIYF.

With regard to this clone: This same CDR3 is encoded by further DNA sequences in the sample. The CDR3 spells CASSISGGLNTEAFF. For the CDR3, the DNA is TGTGCCAGTAGTATCAGTGGGGGGTTGAACACTGAAGCTTTCTTT. The chain is built from TRBV19 and TRBJ1-1; tentatively, D is TRBD1 (5 bases). This CDR3 is built from 15 residues. Between the trimmed V and J ends, which lost 3 bases and 0 bases, there was a span of 11 bases. Germline CDR1 reads LNHDA; CDR2 reads SQIVND (reference sequence). Full variable domain (missing parts from reference TRBV19 and TRBJ1-1): DGGITQSPKYLFRKEGQNVTLSCEQNLNHDAMYWYRQDPGQGLRLIYYSQIVNDFQKGDIAEGYSVSREKKESFPLTVTSAQKNPTAFYLCASSISGGLNTEAFFGQGTRLTVV.